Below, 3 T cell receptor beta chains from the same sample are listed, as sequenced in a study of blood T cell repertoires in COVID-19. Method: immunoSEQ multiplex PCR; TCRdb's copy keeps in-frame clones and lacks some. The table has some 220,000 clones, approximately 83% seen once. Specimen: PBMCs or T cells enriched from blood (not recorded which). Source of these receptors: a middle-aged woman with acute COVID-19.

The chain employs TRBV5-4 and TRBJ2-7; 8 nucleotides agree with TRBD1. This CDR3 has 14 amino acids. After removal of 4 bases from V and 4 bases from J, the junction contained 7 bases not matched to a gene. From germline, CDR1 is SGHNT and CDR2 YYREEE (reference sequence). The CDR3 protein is CASSGQGAGYEQYF. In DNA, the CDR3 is TGTGCCAGCAGCGGGCAGGGGGCCGGGTACGAGCAGTACTTC.

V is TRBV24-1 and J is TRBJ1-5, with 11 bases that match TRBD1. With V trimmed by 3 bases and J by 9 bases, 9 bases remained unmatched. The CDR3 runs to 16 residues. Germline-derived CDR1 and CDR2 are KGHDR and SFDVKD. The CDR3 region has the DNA TGTGCCACCAGTGATGGGGACAGGGGGGCCTCGGGGCCCCAGCATTTT. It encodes CATSDGDRGASGPQHF.

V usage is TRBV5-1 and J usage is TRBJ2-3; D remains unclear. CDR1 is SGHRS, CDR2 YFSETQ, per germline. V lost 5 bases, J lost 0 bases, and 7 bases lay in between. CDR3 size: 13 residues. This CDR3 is CASRLSSTDTQYF. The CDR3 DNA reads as TGCGCCAGCAGGTTATCTAGCACAGATACGCAGTATTTT.